Listed here is a single T cell receptor beta chain. Its antigen is unidentified. V was shortened by 4 bases and J by 6 bases, with 19 bases between the two germline ends. There are 16 residues in the CDR3. From germline, CDR1 is LNHDA and CDR2 SQIVND (reference sequence). This sample is part of a study of T cell repertoires in cytomegalovirus infection. Whole-study context: CMV epitopes, recently identified HLA-C-restricted and well-studied HLA-B-restricted, were used. Matching HLA type, along with CMV infection, was indicated by public TCR beta signatures.

Study outcomes and limitations: The ex vivo response was dominated by HLA-C-restricted CMV-specific TCR beta clonotypes.

TCRdb re-called the reads with MiXCR, one entry per CDR3 protein. The sample holds fewer than 1,000,000 distinct CDR3 sequences, approximately 31% seen once. The clonotype originates from a human donor in good health (CMV status not recorded). Some clones in this sample may be carry-over from other donors' samples. This chain joins TRBV19 and TRBJ1-5, with a tentative D call TRBD1 (6 bases). The sample consisted of cultured CD8+ T cells from PBMCs, taken from culture after CMV antigen stimulation. In nucleotides, the CDR3 is TGTGCCAGTAGTACCCGGCTTAGGGAGGGGGGTCAGCCCCAGCATTTT. It yields the protein CASSTRLREGGQPQHF.